One and the same sample provided the 32 T cell receptor beta chains below, sequenced in a study of stem cell transplantation in POMP-related autoinflammatory disease. Sequenced by immunoSEQ multiplex PCR; TCRdb stores in-frame clones only, minus some. Of roughly 68,000 clones listed, approximately 90% are singletons. The sequencing here drew on CD4+ T cells from PBMCs, taken after stem cell transplantation. These TCRs come from a human patient with POMP-related autoinflammation and immune dysregulation (PRAID). The graft donor may account for some of the T cells.

This chain links TRBV27 with TRBJ1-5; possible D gene TRBD1, 6 bases. Between the trimmed V and J ends, which lost 6 bases and 2 bases, there was a span of 17 bases. The CDR3 contains 16 residues. Germline loops: CDR1 MNHEY, CDR2 SMNVEV (reference sequence). The CDR3 DNA is TGTGCCAGCAGCCAGACCCGGGGGCAGGGCAATCAGCCCCAGCATTTT. It yields the protein CASSQTRGQGNQPQHF.

The chain uses TRBV5-1 and TRBJ2-1; TRBD1 or TRBD2 may be the D gene (5 bases each). V lost 1 base, J lost 0 bases, and 14 bases lay in between. Germline V gene lookup returns CDR1 SGHRS and CDR2 YFSETQ. This CDR3 region has 17 residues. The CDR3, as DNA: TGCGCCAGCAGCTTGACGGGACGGATTAGCTCCTACAATGAGCAGTTCTTC. Translation gives CASSLTGRISSYNEQFF.

The chain has TRBV18 and TRBJ2-2; D is ambiguous. In germline, CDR1 is KGHSH, CDR2 LQKENI. V was shortened by 3 bases and J by 3 bases, with 11 bases between the two germline ends. CDR3 length: 15 residues. CDR3 residues: CASSPFSLDTGELFF. The CDR3 DNA reads TGTGCCAGCTCACCCTTCTCACTGGACACCGGGGAGCTGTTTTTT.

In its sample, this clone was seen a few times. The chain's CDR3 is CASSVRDSQTPLHF. DNA for the CDR3: TGTGCCAGCAGTGTTCGGGACAGTCAAACACCCCTCCACTTT. This chain joins TRBV2 and TRBJ1-6; 7 nucleotides match TRBD1. With 4 bases clipped from V and 11 bases from J, the junction kept 8 bases outside the gene matches. Germline CDR1 and CDR2: SNHLY and FYNNEI. CDR3 length equals 14 residues.

This rearrangement joins TRBV4-1 to TRBJ2-1; unclear D gene. CDR1 is MGHRA and CDR2 is YSYEKL in the germline V gene. Trimming stripped 1 base from V and 0 bases from J, with 13 bases between. CDR3 length: 17 amino acids. Here the CDR3 reads CASSQGRLESSYNEQFF. The CDR3 DNA follows: TGCGCCAGCAGCCAAGGAAGACTGGAGAGCTCCTACAATGAGCAGTTCTTC.

This chain connects TRBV3-1 (or the pseudogene TRBV3-2) to TRBJ1-4; possible D gene TRBD1, 5 bases. The CDR3 totals 15 residues. V lost 0 bases, J lost 7 bases, and 12 bases lay in between. Germline V gene sequence: CDR1 LGHDT, CDR2 YNNKEL (reference sequence). CDR3 in DNA: TGTGCCAGCAGCCAAGAGAGCCAGGGCGGTGAAAAACTGTTTTTT. Protein sequence: CASSQESQGGEKLFF.

The CDR3 DNA is TGTGCCAGTAGTATAGATCGTAGGAGGGAAAACACCGGGGAGCTGTTTTTT. As protein: CASSIDRRRENTGELFF. This chain links TRBV19 with TRBJ2-2, with a tentative D call TRBD2 (6 bases). The germline CDR1 and CDR2 sequences are LNHDA and SQIVND (reference sequence). The CDR3 has 17 residues. V was cut by 0 bases and J by 2 bases, with 13 bases left in between.

The CDR3 sequence: CASSFLGTASSSGNTIYF. The CDR3 coding sequence is TGCGCCAGCAGCTTCCTTGGGACCGCAAGCAGCTCTGGAAACACCATATATTTT. V is TRBV5-1 and J is TRBJ1-3; perhaps TRBD1 as D (5 bases). Trimming stripped 2 bases from V and 0 bases from J, with 18 bases between. The germline gives CDR1 SGHRS, CDR2 YFSETQ. CDR3 length: 18 amino acids. Complete variable domain (other parts from reference TRBV5-1 and TRBJ1-3): KAGVTQTPRYLIKTRGQQVTLSCSPISGHRSVSWYQQTPGQGLQFLFEYFSETQRNKGNFPGRFSGRQFSNSRSEMNVSTLELGDSALYLCASSFLGTASSSGNTIYFGEGSWLTVV.

The J gene is TRBJ1-5, the V gene TRBV5-5, with TRBD1 as a possible D gene (5 bases). The CDR3 is 14 residues long. The germline CDR1 and CDR2 sequences are SGHKS and YYEKEE (reference sequence). V was cut by 4 bases and J by 9 bases, with 17 bases left in between. For the CDR3, the DNA is TGTGCCAGCAGCCCCTCGCCGGACACCGGGCCCCAGCATTTT. Its protein is CASSPSPDTGPQHF.

The chain links TRBV4-1 to TRBJ2-5; 8 positions match TRBD1. The V segment lost 4 bases and the J segment 4 bases; nucleotides outside the gene matches: 8. CDR3 length: 15 amino acids. Per the germline V gene, CDR1 is MGHRA and CDR2 is YSYEKL. Here the CDR3 reads CASSRKTGASETQYF. The CDR3 nucleotides read TGCGCCAGCAGCCGAAAGACAGGGGCCTCAGAGACCCAGTACTTC.

This clone has just one count. The chain is built from TRBV3-1 (or the pseudogene TRBV3-2) and TRBJ2-5; the match to TRBD2 covers 8 bases. This CDR3 contains 13 residues. Looked up from germline, CDR1 is LGHDT and CDR2 is YNNKEL (reference sequence). Trimming cost V 4 bases and J 4 bases; bases outside gene matches: 2. CDR3 coding DNA: TGTGCCAGCAGCCGGGGACTAGGAGAGACCCAGTACTTC. As protein: CASSRGLGETQYF.

The chain is built from TRBV28 and TRBJ1-2, with 9 nucleotides matching TRBD1. Unmatched junction bases numbered 12, after V lost 2 bases and J lost 8 bases. Germline V gene data show CDR1 as MDHEN and CDR2 as SYDVKM. The CDR3 contains 16 residues. CDR3 sequence (DNA): TGTGCCAGCAGTTTAGGGGGGGGACAGGGTAGGAGAGGCTACACCTTC. Its translation: CASSLGGGQGRRGYTF.

This chain uses TRBV12-3 or TRBV12-4 with TRBJ1-1; D is ambiguous. The CDR3 contains 11 residues. With 6 bases removed from V and 10 bases from J, the gap between germline ends came to 12 bases. CDR3 sequence: CASRLDGAAFF. The CDR3 DNA follows: TGTGCCAGCAGACTCGACGGCGCAGCTTTCTTT.

This clone has a single count. The chain uses TRBV24-1 and TRBJ1-2; D is unresolved. This CDR3 has 12 amino acids. Trimming cost V 2 bases and J 5 bases, with 5 bases left between them. CDR1 is KGHDR and CDR2 is SFDVKD in the germline V gene. The CDR3 protein is CATSDSEYGYTF. CDR3 DNA sequence: TGTGCCACCAGTGATTCTGAATATGGCTACACCTTC.

The chain recombines TRBV10-3 with TRBJ2-7; 9 bases are shared with TRBD1. The CDR3 runs 11 residues. V was clipped by 3 bases and J by 13 bases; unmatched bases: 4. The germline gives CDR1 ENHRY, CDR2 SYGVKD. The CDR3 region is CAISEGQGLYV. CDR3 nucleotides: TGTGCCATCAGTGAAGGACAGGGGCTCTACGTC.

CDR3 nucleotides: TGCGCCAGCAGCTTGGGACAGGCCTACAATGAGCAGTTCTTC. It encodes CASSLGQAYNEQFF. V is TRBV5-1 and J is TRBJ2-1, with a weak D call TRBD1 (6 bases). Deletions cut 0 bases from V and 2 bases from J, with 6 bases between. This CDR3 region has 14 residues. Germline CDR1 and CDR2: SGHRS and YFSETQ.

V gene TRBV19 combines with J gene TRBJ1-4; 10 bases align to TRBD1. Germline loops: CDR1 LNHDA, CDR2 SQIVND (reference sequence). The CDR3 runs 17 residues. V lost 5 bases to trimming and J lost 5 bases; unmatched junction nucleotides: 11. CDR3: CASSFGTGDVGNEKLFF. The CDR3 nucleotides read TGTGCCAGTAGTTTTGGGACAGGGGATGTTGGGAATGAAAAACTGTTTTTT.

The chain joins TRBV6-4 to TRBJ1-1, with D possibly TRBD1 on 6 matching bases. Germline values: CDR1 MRHNA, CDR2 SNTAGT. V lost 5 bases to trimming and J lost 1 base, with 8 bases between them. This CDR3 contains 13 residues. The CDR3 DNA follows: TGTGCCAGCAGTAAACAGGGGAACACTGAAGCTTTCTTT. Translated, it gives CASSKQGNTEAFF.

V gene TRBV19 combines with J gene TRBJ2-4; 12 bases match TRBD2. The CDR3 covers 17 residues. After removal of 6 bases from V and 7 bases from J, the junction contained 13 bases not matched to a gene. The germline V gene has CDR1 LNHDA and CDR2 SQIVND (reference sequence). The CDR3, as DNA: TGTGCCAGTAGCCCCAGGACTAGCGGGATGAGATGGAACATTCAGTACTTC. Protein: CASSPRTSGMRWNIQYF.

The V and J genes are TRBV9 and TRBJ2-1; 9 bases are shared with TRBD2. The CDR3 is 16 residues long. From germline, CDR1 is SGDLS and CDR2 YYNGEE. Unmatched junction bases numbered 14, after V lost 4 bases and J lost 9 bases. In nucleotides, the CDR3 is TGTGCCAGCAGCCCTCTCGGGACTAGCAGTGGGGGTGAGCAGTTCTTC. The encoded protein is CASSPLGTSSGGEQFF.

The rearrangement links TRBV30 to TRBJ2-7; the D gene is possibly TRBD2 (6 bases). Looked up from germline, CDR1 is GTSNPN and CDR2 is SVGIG (reference sequence). CDR3 size: 13 residues. V lost 3 bases, J lost 5 bases, and 14 bases lay in between. The CDR3 loop is CAWSSGGVNEQYF. CDR3 bases: TGTGCCTGGAGCTCCGGAGGGGTTAACGAGCAGTACTTC.

The rearrangement joins TRBV27 to TRBJ1-5; D is possibly TRBD1 (5 bases). Trimming took off 1 base at V and 0 bases at J, with 10 bases between the two ends. CDR1 is MNHEY and CDR2 is SMNVEV in the germline V gene (reference sequence). The CDR3 length is 16 residues. CDR3 sequence: CASSLLGGYSNQPQHF. In DNA form, the CDR3 reads TGTGCCAGCAGTTTATTGGGGGGGTATAGCAATCAGCCCCAGCATTTT.

This chain links TRBV5-1 with TRBJ1-1; D is possibly TRBD1 (6 bases). The CDR3 is 14 residues long. The germline gives CDR1 SGHRS, CDR2 YFSETQ. Trimming stripped 0 bases from V and 4 bases from J, with 10 bases between. CDR3 coding DNA: TGCGCCAGCAGCTTGGACAGGGAAGGCACTGAAGCTTTCTTT. Translating it yields CASSLDREGTEAFF.

V gene TRBV29-1 combines with J gene TRBJ2-3; 9 positions match TRBD1. CDR3 length: 14 residues. The V segment lost 6 bases and the J segment 4 bases; nucleotides outside the gene matches: 8. The V gene's germline CDR1 is SQVTM and CDR2 ANQGSEA. The CDR3 nucleotides read TGCAGCGTCCCCCGGGACAGGGTTTCAGATACGCAGTATTTT. It is translated as CSVPRDRVSDTQYF.

This clone has only a few counts. The V gene is TRBV4-2, the J gene TRBJ1-5, with D possibly being TRBD1 (6 bases). Germline CDR1 and CDR2: LGHNA and YNFKEQ. Trimming cost V 3 bases and J 7 bases, with 7 bases left between them. This CDR3 contains 12 residues. The CDR3 spells CASSQGAQPQHF. CDR3 sequence (DNA): TGTGCCAGCAGCCAGGGGGCCCAGCCCCAGCATTTT.

The chain recombines TRBV27 with TRBJ1-6; D perhaps matches TRBD1 (5 bases). The length of the CDR3 is 14 residues. With 4 bases removed from V and 8 bases from J, the gap between germline ends came to 12 bases. Germline CDR1 MNHEY, CDR2 SMNVEV (reference sequence). This chain's CDR3 is CASSSSGEHSPLHF. In DNA, the CDR3 is TGTGCCAGCAGTTCCTCGGGGGAACATTCACCCCTCCACTTT.

V gene TRBV7-2 combines with J gene TRBJ2-1; no clear D. Germline assignment: CDR1 SGHTA and CDR2 FQGNSA. This CDR3 contains 13 residues. V lost 5 bases and J lost 6, with 11 bases in between. The CDR3 sequence: CASSPARVNEQFF. The CDR3 bases are TGTGCCAGCAGCCCCGCTAGGGTCAATGAGCAGTTCTTC.

This chain uses TRBV4-1 with TRBJ2-7, with 7 positions matching TRBD1. The CDR3 spans 14 residues. CDR1 is MGHRA and CDR2 is YSYEKL in the germline V gene. After removal of 2 bases from V and 1 base from J, the junction contained 2 bases not matched to a gene. This chain's CDR3 is CASSQPGQSYEQYF. CDR3 DNA sequence: TGCGCCAGCAGCCAACCGGGACAGTCCTACGAGCAGTACTTC.

The gene calls are TRBV4-1 and TRBJ2-3; tentatively, D is TRBD2 (6 bases). The CDR3 spans 14 residues. V lost 0 bases to trimming and J lost 5 bases, with 9 bases between them. CDR1 is MGHRA and CDR2 is YSYEKL in the germline V gene. The DNA for the CDR3 is TGCGCCAGCAGCCAAGATGGGGGGATAGATACGCAGTATTTT. This codes for CASSQDGGIDTQYF.

The V gene is TRBV20-1, the J gene TRBJ1-5; no definite D call. V was cut by 6 bases and J by 12 bases, with 12 bases left in between. The CDR3 covers 10 residues. Germline CDR1 is DFQATT and CDR2 is SNEGSKA (reference sequence). CDR3 in amino acids: CSARLNIQHF. The CDR3 nucleotides are TGCAGTGCCCGCTTAAATATCCAGCATTTT.

This clone has a single count. This rearrangement joins TRBV30 to TRBJ1-1; D not resolved. The length of the CDR3 is 14 residues. Trimming left V 8 bases short and J 0 bases short, with 16 bases between. The germline CDR1 and CDR2 sequences are GTSNPN and SVGIG (reference sequence). CDR3 loop: CAQRGGNMNTEAFF. The CDR3 nucleotides read TGTGCCCAGAGAGGTGGGAACATGAACACTGAAGCTTTCTTT. The full variable domain, with the rest looked up from reference TRBV30 and TRBJ1-1, is SQTIHQWPATLVQPVGSPLSLECTVEGTSNPNLYWYRQAAGRGLQLLFYSVGIGQISSEVPQNLSASRPQDRQFILSSKKLLLSDSGFYLCAQRGGNMNTEAFFGQGTRLTVV.

The chain couples TRBV5-8 to TRBJ2-5, with D perhaps matching TRBD1 (6 bases). V was clipped by 4 bases and J by 4 bases, with 17 bases between them. Germline lookup yields CDR1 SGHTS and CDR2 YDEGEE. The CDR3 loop spans 15 amino acids. CDR3 residues: CASSAGESWGETQYF. The CDR3 DNA sequence: TGTGCCAGCAGCGCAGGGGAGTCGTGGGGAGAGACCCAGTACTTC. The full variable domain, its missing parts supplied by reference TRBV5-8 and TRBJ2-5, is EAGVTQSPTHLIKTRGQQATLRCSPISGHTSVYWYQQALGLGLQFLLWYDEGEERNRGNFPPRFSGRQFPNYSSELNVNALELEDSALYLCASSAGESWGETQYFGPGTRLLVL.